These 10 T cell receptor beta chains were all obtained from the same sample, sequenced in a study of blood T cell repertoires in COVID-19. Only in-frame clones appear in the TCRdb table, and some are missing; sequencing was by immunoSEQ multiplex PCR. The table has approximately 150,000 clones, 80% to 90% seen once; the top ten hold approximately 11%. The sample consisted of peripheral blood. The receptor source for this set is a human donor in a cohort sampled during active COVID-19.

The J gene is TRBJ1-6, the V gene TRBV5-5; D is uncertain. V was clipped by 5 bases and J by 5 bases, with 11 bases between them. The CDR3 is made up of 14 amino acids. The V gene's germline CDR1 is SGHKS and CDR2 YYEKEE (reference sequence). CDR3 bases: TGTGCCAGCAGACCTGGGGAGAATAATTCACCCCTCCACTTT. Protein sequence: CASRPGENNSPLHF.

This sequence joins TRBV19 and TRBJ2-5; 8 positions match TRBD1. The V segment lost 4 bases and the J segment 1 base; nucleotides outside the gene matches: 5. This CDR3 comprises 15 residues. Germline V gene data show CDR1 as LNHDA and CDR2 as SQIVND (reference sequence). The CDR3 DNA follows: TGTGCCAGTAGTACCGACAGGGGCCTCCAAGAGACCCAGTACTTC. This sequence encodes CASSTDRGLQETQYF.

This chain links TRBV25-1 with TRBJ1-3, with 8 positions matching TRBD1. The germline CDR1 and CDR2 sequences are MGHDK and SYGVNS. CDR3 length: 16 amino acids. V lost 4 bases to trimming and J lost 1 base; unmatched junction nucleotides: 6. The CDR3 here is CASSADRVLSGNTIYF. As DNA, the CDR3 is TGTGCCAGCAGTGCGGACAGGGTTTTGTCTGGAAACACCATATATTTT.

V is TRBV14 and J is TRBJ2-5; 10 nucleotides match TRBD2. This CDR3 is 17 amino acids long. V was pared by 4 bases and J by 4 bases, with 12 bases of the junction left unmatched. CDR1 SGHDN and CDR2 FVKESK come from the germline V gene. The CDR3 coding sequence is TGTGCCAGCAGCCCACCGGGAGCGGGGGGGCCGAGAGAGACCCAGTACTTC. As protein: CASSPPGAGGPRETQYF.

The V call is TRBV7-9, the J call TRBJ2-1; the match to TRBD2 covers 9 bases. Germline V lookup: CDR1 SEHNR, CDR2 FQNEAQ (reference sequence). Losses at the gene ends were 6 bases for V and 6 bases for J; bases not matched to a gene: 15. CDR3 size: 17 residues. CDR3 coding DNA: TGTGCCAGCAGACCCCGGGTTAGCGGGAGCATCGTCAATGAGCAGTTCTTC. It specifies CASRPRVSGSIVNEQFF. Full variable domain (remainder filled in from reference TRBV7-9 and TRBJ2-1): DTGVSQNPRHKITKRGQNVTFRCDPISEHNRLYWYRQTLGQGPEFLTYFQNEAQLEKSRLLSDRFSAERPKGSFSTLEIQRTEQGDSAMYLCASRPRVSGSIVNEQFFGPGTRLTVL.

This chain joins TRBV14 and TRBJ2-7, with TRBD2 identical over 8 bases. This CDR3 is 15 amino acids long. Germline CDR1 SGHDN, CDR2 FVKESK. V lost 4 bases to trimming and J lost 4 bases; unmatched junction nucleotides: 9. CDR3 nucleotide sequence: TGTGCCAGCAGCCCCCTCGGTAGCGGGATATACGAGCAGTACTTC. It translates to CASSPLGSGIYEQYF.

J is TRBJ1-1 and V is TRBV7-9; 11 positions agree with TRBD1. V lost 4 bases to trimming and J lost 4 bases; unmatched junction nucleotides: 5. The CDR3 is 15 residues long. The germline CDR1 and CDR2 sequences are SEHNR and FQNEAQ (reference sequence). The CDR3 loop is CASSSGQGVATEAFF. The CDR3 coding sequence is TGTGCCAGCAGCTCGGGACAGGGGGTGGCCACTGAAGCTTTCTTT.

The V call is TRBV11-3, the J call TRBJ2-2, with D possibly being TRBD1 (6 bases). V was pared by 0 bases and J by 3 bases, with 14 bases between. There are 17 residues in the CDR3. Germline CDR1 is SGHNT and CDR2 is YENEEA. The DNA of the CDR3 is TGTGCCAGCAGCTTAGAGGGGGCGGTGATCGACACCGGGGAGCTGTTTTTT. The encoded protein is CASSLEGAVIDTGELFF.

V and J are TRBV6-5 and TRBJ2-7; 12 bases line up with TRBD2. V lost 5 bases, J lost 4 bases, and 3 bases stayed unmatched. Germline CDR1 reads MNHEY; CDR2 reads SVGAGI. The CDR3 totals 14 residues. The CDR3 reads CASSQTSGSYEQYF. The CDR3 DNA is TGTGCCAGCAGTCAGACTAGCGGGAGTTACGAGCAGTACTTC.

The V and J genes are TRBV12-5 and TRBJ2-2; D gene unclear. The germline CDR1 and CDR2 sequences are LGHNT and FRNRAP. This CDR3 spans 12 amino acids. Trimming took 6 bases from V and 2 from J, leaving 4 bases between them. The CDR3 nucleotides are TGTGCTAGTGGCTTAAACACCGGGGAGCTGTTTTTT. As protein: CASGLNTGELFF.